This T cell receptor (beta chain) originates from a study of blood T cell repertoires in COVID-19. Those enrolled, adults aged about 18 to 89 years, came from around 25 US areas. Two negative PCRs, clearance, or symptom resolution had been documented for recovered Cohort 3 donors. CDR3 length equals 13 residues. The V gene end was trimmed by 8 bases and the J gene end by 12 bases; junction bases not matched to a gene: 12. Germline V lookup: CDR1 MNHEY, CDR2 SVGAGI. Clones were read by immunoSEQ multiplex PCR, and TCRdb kept only the in-frame ones, dropping some. The sample has approximately 270,000 clones, 70% to 90% seen once.

V usage is TRBV6-5 and J usage is TRBJ2-1, with TRBD1 matching 8 bases. Sequences were obtained from PBMCs or T cells enriched from blood (not recorded which). The sequence derives from a woman in her 50s who had recovered from COVID-19. This CDR3 reads CASAPDRDVRQFF. CDR3 nucleotide sequence: TGTGCCAGCGCTCCGGACAGGGACGTTCGGCAGTTCTTC.